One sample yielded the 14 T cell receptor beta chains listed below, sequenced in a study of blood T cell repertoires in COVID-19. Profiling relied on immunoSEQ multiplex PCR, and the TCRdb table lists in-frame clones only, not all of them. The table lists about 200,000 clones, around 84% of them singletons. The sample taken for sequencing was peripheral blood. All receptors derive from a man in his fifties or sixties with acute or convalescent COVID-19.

DNA for the CDR3: TGTGCCAGCAGTGAGGGACAGAGCCTCAATCAGCCCCAGCATTTT. Protein product: CASSEGQSLNQPQHF. This chain uses TRBV2 with TRBJ1-5, with 7 positions matching TRBD1. The CDR3 is made up of 15 amino acids. CDR1 and CDR2 from the germline V gene are SNHLY and FYNNEI. With V trimmed by 3 bases and J by 3 bases, 5 bases remained unmatched.

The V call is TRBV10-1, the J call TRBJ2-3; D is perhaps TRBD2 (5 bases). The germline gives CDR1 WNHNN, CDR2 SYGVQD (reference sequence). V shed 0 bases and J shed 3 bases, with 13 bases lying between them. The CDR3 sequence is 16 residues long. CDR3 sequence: CASSESVGTGTDTQYF. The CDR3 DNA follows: TGCGCCAGCAGTGAGTCCGTGGGTACGGGGACAGATACGCAGTATTTT.

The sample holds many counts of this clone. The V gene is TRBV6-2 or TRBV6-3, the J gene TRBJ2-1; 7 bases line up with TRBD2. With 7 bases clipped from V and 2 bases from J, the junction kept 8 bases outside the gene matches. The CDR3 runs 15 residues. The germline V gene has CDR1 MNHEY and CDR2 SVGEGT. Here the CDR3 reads CASTPSGVTYNEQFF. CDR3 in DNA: TGTGCCAGCACCCCAAGCGGGGTTACCTACAATGAGCAGTTCTTC.

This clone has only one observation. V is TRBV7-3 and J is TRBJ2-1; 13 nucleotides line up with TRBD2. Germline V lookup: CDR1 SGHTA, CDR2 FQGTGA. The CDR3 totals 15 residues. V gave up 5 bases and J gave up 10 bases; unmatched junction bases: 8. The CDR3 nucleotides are TGTGCCAGCAGCCTAGGGACTAGCGGGGTGGGCGAGCAGTTCTTC. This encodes CASSLGTSGVGEQFF.

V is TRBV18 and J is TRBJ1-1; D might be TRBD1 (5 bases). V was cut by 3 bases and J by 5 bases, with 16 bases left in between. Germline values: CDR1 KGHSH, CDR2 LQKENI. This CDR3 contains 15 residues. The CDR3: CASSPGGGRLTEAFF. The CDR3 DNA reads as TGTGCCAGCTCACCCGGGGGGGGGAGACTAACTGAAGCTTTCTTT.

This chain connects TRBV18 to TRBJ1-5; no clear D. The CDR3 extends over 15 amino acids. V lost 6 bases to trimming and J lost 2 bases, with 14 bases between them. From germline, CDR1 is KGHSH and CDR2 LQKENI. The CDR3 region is CASSLGKEGNQPQHF. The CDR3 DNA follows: TGTGCCAGCTCCCTAGGTAAGGAGGGCAATCAGCCCCAGCATTTT.

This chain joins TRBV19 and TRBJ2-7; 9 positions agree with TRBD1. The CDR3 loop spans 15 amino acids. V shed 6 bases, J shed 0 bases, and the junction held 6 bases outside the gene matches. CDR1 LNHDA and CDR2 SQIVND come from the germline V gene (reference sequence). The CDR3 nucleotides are TGTGCCAGTAGCATGTCGGGACAGGGCTCCTACGAGCAGTACTTC. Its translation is CASSMSGQGSYEQYF.

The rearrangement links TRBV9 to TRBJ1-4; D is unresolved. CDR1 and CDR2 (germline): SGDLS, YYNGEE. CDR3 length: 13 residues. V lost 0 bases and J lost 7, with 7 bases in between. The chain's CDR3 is CASSVVSGEKLFF. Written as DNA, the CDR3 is TGTGCCAGCAGCGTAGTCAGTGGTGAAAAACTGTTTTTT.

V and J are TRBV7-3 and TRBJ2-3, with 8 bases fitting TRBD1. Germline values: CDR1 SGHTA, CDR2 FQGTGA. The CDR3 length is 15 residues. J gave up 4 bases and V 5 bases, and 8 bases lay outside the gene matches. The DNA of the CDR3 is TGTGCCAGCAGCCCAACAGGGGGGCGGTCAGATACGCAGTATTTT. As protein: CASSPTGGRSDTQYF.

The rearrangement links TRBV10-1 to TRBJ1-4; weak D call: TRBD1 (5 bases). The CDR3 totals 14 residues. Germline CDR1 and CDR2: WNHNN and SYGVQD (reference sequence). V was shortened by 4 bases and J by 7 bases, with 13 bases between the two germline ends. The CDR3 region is CASSAGGAAEKLFF. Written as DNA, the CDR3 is TGCGCCAGCAGTGCCGGGGGAGCGGCTGAAAAACTGTTTTTT.

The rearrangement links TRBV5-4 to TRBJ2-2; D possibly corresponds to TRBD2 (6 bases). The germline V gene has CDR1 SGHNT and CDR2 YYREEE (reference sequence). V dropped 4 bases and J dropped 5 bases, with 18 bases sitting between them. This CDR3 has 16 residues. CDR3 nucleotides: TGTGCCAGCAGCGGGGGGAAGGCTAGGGTTACCGGGGAGCTGTTTTTT. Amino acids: CASSGGKARVTGELFF.

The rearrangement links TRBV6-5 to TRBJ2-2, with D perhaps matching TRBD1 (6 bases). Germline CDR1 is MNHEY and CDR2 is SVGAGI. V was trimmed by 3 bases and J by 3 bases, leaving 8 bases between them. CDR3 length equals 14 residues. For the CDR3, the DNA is TGTGCCAGCAGTTATCAGGGGTACACCGGGGAGCTGTTTTTT. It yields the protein CASSYQGYTGELFF.

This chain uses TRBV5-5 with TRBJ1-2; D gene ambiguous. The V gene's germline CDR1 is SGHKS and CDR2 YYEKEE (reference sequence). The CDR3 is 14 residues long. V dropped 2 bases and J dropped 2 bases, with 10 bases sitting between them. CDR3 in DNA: TGTGCCAGCAGCTTTCAGAGGTTGAACTATGGCTACACCTTC. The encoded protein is CASSFQRLNYGYTF.

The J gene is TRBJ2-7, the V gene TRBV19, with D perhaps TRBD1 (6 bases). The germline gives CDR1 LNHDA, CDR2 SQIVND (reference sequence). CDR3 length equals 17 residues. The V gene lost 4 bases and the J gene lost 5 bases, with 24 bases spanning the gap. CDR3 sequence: CASSNPFRRLGANEQYF. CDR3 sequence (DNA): TGTGCCAGTAGTAACCCATTCAGGAGGCTGGGGGCTAACGAGCAGTACTTC.